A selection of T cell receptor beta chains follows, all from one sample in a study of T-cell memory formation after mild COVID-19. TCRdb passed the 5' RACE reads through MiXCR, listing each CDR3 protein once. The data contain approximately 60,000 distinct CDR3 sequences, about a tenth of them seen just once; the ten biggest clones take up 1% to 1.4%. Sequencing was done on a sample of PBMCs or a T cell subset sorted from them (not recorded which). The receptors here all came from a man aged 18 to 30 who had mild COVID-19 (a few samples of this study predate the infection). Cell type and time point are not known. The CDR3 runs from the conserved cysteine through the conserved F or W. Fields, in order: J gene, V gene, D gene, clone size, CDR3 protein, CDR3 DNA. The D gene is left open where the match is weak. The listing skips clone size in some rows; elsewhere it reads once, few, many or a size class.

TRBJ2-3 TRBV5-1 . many CASSERTDSTDTQYF TGCGCCAGCAGCGAGCGGACAGATAGCACAGATACGCAGTATTTT
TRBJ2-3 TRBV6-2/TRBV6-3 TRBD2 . CASSYSYEDGAGGRDTQYF TGTGCCAGCAGTTACTCGTACGAGGATGGAGCGGGGGGAAGAGATACGCAGTATTTT
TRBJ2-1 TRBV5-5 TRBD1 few CASSLDARQGDNEQFF TGTGCCAGCAGCTTGGACGCCCGACAGGGCGACAATGAGCAGTTCTTC
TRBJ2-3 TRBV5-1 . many CASSSGGDTQYF TGCGCCAGCAGCTCCGGGGGCGATACGCAGTATTTT
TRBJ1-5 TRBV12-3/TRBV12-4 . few CASSLARDNQPQHF TGTGCCAGCAGTTTAGCCAGGGACAATCAGCCCCAGCATTTT
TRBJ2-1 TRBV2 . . CASRRQFTSYNEQFF TGTGCCAGCAGGAGACAGTTCACCTCCTACAATGAGCAGTTCTTC
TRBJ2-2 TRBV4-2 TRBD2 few CASSRRSGEGGELFF TGTGCCAGCAGCCGGCGTAGCGGGGAGGGCGGGGAGCTGTTTTTT
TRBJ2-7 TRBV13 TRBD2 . CASSSRLAWGLYEQYF TGTGCCAGCAGCTCACGACTAGCGTGGGGCCTCTACGAGCAGTACTTC
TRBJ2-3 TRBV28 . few CASSPLGVAAYDTQYF TGTGCCAGCAGCCCCCTGGGGGTAGCAGCCTATGATACGCAGTATTTT
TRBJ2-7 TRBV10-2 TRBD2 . CASRLAGQSEQYF TGCGCCAGCAGACTAGCGGGGCAAAGTGAGCAGTACTTC
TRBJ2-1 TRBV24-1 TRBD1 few CATSDTGTGAMNEQFF TGTGCCACCAGTGATACCGGGACAGGGGCGATGAATGAGCAGTTCTTC
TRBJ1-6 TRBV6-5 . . CASSSSLQQGTVSPLHF TGTGCCAGCAGCTCTAGCCTCCAACAGGGAACGGTCTCACCCCTCCACTTT
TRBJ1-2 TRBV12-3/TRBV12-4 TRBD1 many CASSLGQANYGYTF TGTGCCAGCAGTTTGGGACAGGCTAACTATGGCTACACCTTC
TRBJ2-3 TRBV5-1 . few CASSLAFFGTNTDTQYF TGCGCCAGCAGCTTGGCCTTCTTCGGGACAAACACAGATACGCAGTATTTT
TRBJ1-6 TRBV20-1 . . CSARDRDNSPLHF TGCAGTGCTAGAGACAGGGACAATTCACCCCTCCACTTT
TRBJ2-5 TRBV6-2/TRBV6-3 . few CASRAHSQETQYF TGTGCCAGCCGAGCACACAGCCAAGAGACCCAGTACTTC
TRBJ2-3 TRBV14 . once CASSHGGLTDTQYF TGTGCCAGCAGCCATGGGGGCCTCACAGATACGCAGTATTTT
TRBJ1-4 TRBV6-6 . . CASSTPGQEKLFF TGTGCCAGCAGCACCCCGGGCCAAGAAAAACTGTTTTTT
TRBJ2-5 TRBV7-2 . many CASSSILQETQYF TGTGCCAGCAGCTCGATTTTACAAGAGACCCAGTACTTC
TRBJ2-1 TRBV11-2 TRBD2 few CASSHTARLAGASYNEQFF TGTGCCAGCAGCCACACAGCCAGACTAGCGGGTGCGTCCTACAATGAGCAGTTCTTC
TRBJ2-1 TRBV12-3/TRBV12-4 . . CASSLPQGANEQFF TGTGCCAGCAGTTTACCCCAGGGTGCGAATGAGCAGTTCTTC
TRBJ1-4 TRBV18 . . CASSPPQVTGVGPEKLFF TGTGCCAGCTCACCACCGCAGGTGACGGGCGTTGGACCTGAAAAACTGTTTTTT
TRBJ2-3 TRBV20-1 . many CSAPRRGGTDTQYF TGCAGTGCTCCCCGGCGGGGAGGCACAGATACGCAGTATTTT
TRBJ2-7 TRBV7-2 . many CASSLRADDAYEQYF TGTGCCAGCAGCTTAAGGGCGGATGATGCCTACGAGCAGTACTTC
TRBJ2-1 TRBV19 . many CASSSGLYNEQFF TGTGCCAGTAGCTCGGGCCTCTACAATGAGCAGTTCTTC
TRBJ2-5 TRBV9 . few CASSVGGGFGETQYF TGTGCCAGCAGCGTAGGAGGGGGTTTCGGGGAGACCCAGTACTTC
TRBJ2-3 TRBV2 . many CASSEGRGSSTDTQYF TGTGCCAGCAGTGAAGGACGGGGGTCAAGCACAGATACGCAGTATTTT
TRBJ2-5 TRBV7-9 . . CASSPGARGDQYF TGTGCCAGCAGCCCGGGAGCTCGGGGTGACCAGTACTTC
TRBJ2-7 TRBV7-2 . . CASSWAYEQYF TGTGCCAGCAGCTGGGCTTACGAGCAGTACTTC
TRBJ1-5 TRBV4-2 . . CASSQDGGNQPQHF TGTGCCAGCAGCCAAGACGGGGGGAATCAGCCCCAGCATTTT
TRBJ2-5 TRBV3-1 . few CASSQVASQETQYF TGTGCCAGCAGCCAAGTCGCTTCCCAAGAGACCCAGTACTTC
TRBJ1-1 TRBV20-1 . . CSARGQVVTEAFF TGCAGTGCTAGAGGACAGGTCGTCACTGAAGCTTTCTTT
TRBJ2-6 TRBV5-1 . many CASSLGVSGANVLTF TGCGCCAGCAGCTTGGGGGTCTCTGGGGCCAACGTCCTGACTTTC
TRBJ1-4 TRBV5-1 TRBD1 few CASSSGTANEKLFF TGCGCCAGCAGCTCCGGGACAGCTAATGAAAAACTGTTTTTT
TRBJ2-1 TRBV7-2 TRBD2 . CASSLGGTRPKFF TGTGCCAGCAGCTTAGGGGGGACTAGGCCTAAGTTCTTC
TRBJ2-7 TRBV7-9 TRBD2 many CASSLWTSGNSYEQYF TGTGCCAGCAGCTTATGGACTAGCGGTAACTCCTACGAGCAGTACTTC
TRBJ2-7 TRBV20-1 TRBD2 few CSAGLALSYEQYF TGCAGTGCTGGACTAGCCTTGTCCTACGAGCAGTACTTC
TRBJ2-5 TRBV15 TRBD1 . CANRGAAQETQYF TGTGCCAACAGGGGCGCGGCCCAAGAGACCCAGTACTTC
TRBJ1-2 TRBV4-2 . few CASSQELDSHYGYTF TGTGCCAGCAGCCAAGAGCTTGACAGCCACTATGGCTACACCTTC
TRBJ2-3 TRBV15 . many CATSSMRTGTDTQYF TGTGCCACCAGCAGCATGAGGACAGGCACAGATACGCAGTATTTT
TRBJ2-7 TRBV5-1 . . CASSFDSQSSYEQYF TGCGCCAGCAGCTTTGACAGCCAGAGCTCCTACGAGCAGTACTTC
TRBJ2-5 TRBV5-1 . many CASSLDLPQETQYF TGCGCCAGCAGCTTGGATCTCCCTCAAGAGACCCAGTACTTC
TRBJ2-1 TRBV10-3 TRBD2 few CAIKSGLAGGNYNEQFF TGTGCCATCAAGTCAGGACTAGCGGGGGGGAATTACAATGAGCAGTTCTTC
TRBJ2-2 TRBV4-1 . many CASRPDSYGELFF TGCGCCAGCAGACCAGACTCCTACGGGGAGCTGTTTTTT
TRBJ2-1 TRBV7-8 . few CASSPGQASGGEQFF TGTGCCAGCAGCCCCGGACAGGCCAGCGGGGGTGAGCAGTTCTTC
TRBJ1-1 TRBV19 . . CASSIGPGLGAFF TGTGCCAGTAGTATTGGTCCGGGGTTGGGAGCTTTCTTT
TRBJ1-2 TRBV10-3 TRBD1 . CAISRTGGLNGYTF TGTGCCATCAGTCGGACAGGGGGGCTTAATGGCTACACCTTC